Each of the 30 T cell receptor beta chains below was sequenced from the same sample in a study of blood T cell repertoires in COVID-19. Sequencing used immunoSEQ multiplex PCR; TCRdb keeps in-frame clones, though not all of them. The sample records roughly 150,000 clones, roughly 93% being singletons. Specimen: peripheral blood. These receptor sequences come from a man between 18 and 35 years old with COVID-19, enrolled during active disease.

This chain links TRBV19 with TRBJ2-4, with D hard to call. The CDR3 is 15 amino acids. Per the germline V gene, CDR1 is LNHDA and CDR2 is SQIVND (reference sequence). The ends were cut back, 1 base at V and 6 bases at J, with 13 bases in the middle. DNA of the CDR3: TGTGCCAGTAGTATAGGAAACTCTTTCTCAAACATTCAGTACTTC. Its protein product is CASSIGNSFSNIQYF.

The chain recombines TRBV11-2 with TRBJ2-1; 10 positions match TRBD2. The V and J ends lost 4 bases and 3 bases, in that order; junction bases with no gene match: 3. Germline loops: CDR1 SGHAT, CDR2 FQNNGV. The CDR3 covers 15 residues. The CDR3 DNA sequence: TGTGCCAGCAGCTCGGGGACTAGCGACTACAATGAGCAGTTCTTC. As protein: CASSSGTSDYNEQFF.

This chain links TRBV28 with TRBJ1-3; TRBD1 agrees at 7 bases. Unmatched junction bases numbered 22, after V lost 6 bases and J lost 8 bases. This CDR3 contains 18 residues. Germline-derived CDR1 and CDR2 are MDHEN and SYDVKM. CDR3 sequence (DNA): TGTGCCAGCAGGCCGATAGGGACAGTTTATGGTCGGATATACACCATATATTTT. It yields the protein CASRPIGTVYGRIYTIYF.

This clone is a singleton in its sample. The chain combines TRBV11-2 with TRBJ1-2; D might be TRBD1 (6 bases). The CDR3 spans 14 residues. From germline, CDR1 is SGHAT and CDR2 FQNNGV. Trimming took 10 bases from V and 0 from J, leaving 15 bases between them. CDR3 protein: CATPLGAPNYGYTF. CDR3 coding DNA: TGTGCCACTCCGTTGGGGGCTCCTAACTATGGCTACACCTTC.

The CDR3 reads CASSSSGGGRKLFF. The CDR3 DNA reads as TGTGCCAGCAGCTCAAGCGGGGGGGGACGAAAACTGTTTTTT. This chain uses TRBV21-1 with TRBJ1-4. TRBV21-1 is labeled a pseudogene. CDR3 length: 14 residues.

The V call is TRBV4-3, the J call TRBJ2-3; TRBD1 agrees at 8 bases. CDR3 size: 17 residues. Germline V gene lookup returns CDR1 LGHNA and CDR2 YSLEER. The V segment lost 0 bases and the J segment 6 bases; nucleotides outside the gene matches: 11. Written as DNA, the CDR3 is TGCGCCAGCAGCCAAGATCTCCAGGGGGCGGAGTGGGATACGCAGTATTTT. It yields the protein CASSQDLQGAEWDTQYF.

The rearrangement uses TRBV7-2 and TRBJ2-7; D is possibly TRBD1 (6 bases). The length of the CDR3 is 14 residues. CDR1 is SGHTA and CDR2 is FQGNSA in the germline V gene. V was cut by 3 bases and J by 0 bases, with 9 bases left in between. Here the CDR3 reads CASSFTQGSYEQYF. The CDR3 bases are TGTGCCAGCAGCTTCACACAGGGCTCCTACGAGCAGTACTTC.

This rearrangement joins TRBV5-4 to TRBJ2-1; maybe TRBD2 (5 bases). The germline CDR1 and CDR2 sequences are SGHNT and YYREEE (reference sequence). CDR3 length: 17 residues. Deletions cut 0 bases from V and 1 base from J, with 14 bases between. The CDR3: CASSLAFAGESYNEQFF. The CDR3 DNA sequence: TGTGCCAGCAGCTTGGCCTTCGCGGGCGAGTCCTACAATGAGCAGTTCTTC.

This CDR3 is CASSYPSGSNYGYTF. In DNA form, the CDR3 reads TGTGCCAGCAGTTACCCCTCAGGGTCGAACTATGGCTACACCTTC. V and J are TRBV6-6 and TRBJ1-2; D may be TRBD1 (5 bases). The CDR3 contains 15 residues. V was trimmed by 2 bases and J by 2 bases, leaving 12 bases between them. Germline lookup yields CDR1 MNHNY and CDR2 SVGAGI (reference sequence).

The sample holds one count of this clone. The chain has TRBV4-1 and TRBJ1-1; 7 bases fit TRBD1. J gave up 3 bases and V 2 bases, and 3 bases lay outside the gene matches. Germline V lookup: CDR1 MGHRA, CDR2 YSYEKL. This CDR3 comprises 14 residues. The CDR3 DNA follows: TGCGCCAGCAGCCAACGACAGGGTTACACTGAAGCTTTCTTT. Amino acids: CASSQRQGYTEAFF.

The V call is TRBV20-1, the J call TRBJ2-1, with D perhaps matching TRBD2 (5 bases). Per the germline V gene, CDR1 is DFQATT and CDR2 is SNEGSKA (reference sequence). Trimming stripped 6 bases from V and 9 bases from J, with 12 bases between. CDR3 length: 11 residues. The CDR3 loop reads CSAHSGSEQFF. The CDR3 region has the DNA TGCAGTGCCCACAGCGGAAGTGAGCAGTTCTTC.

This clone was detected only once. The chain combines TRBV30 with TRBJ1-5; weak D call: TRBD1 (5 bases). CDR1 and CDR2 (germline): GTSNPN, SVGIG (reference sequence). The V end lost 0 bases, the J end lost 7 bases, and 10 bases lay between the germline ends. The CDR3 extends over 13 amino acids. CDR3 protein: CAWSVSGMQPQHF. The CDR3 DNA sequence: TGTGCCTGGAGTGTTTCAGGGATGCAGCCCCAGCATTTT.

CDR3 in amino acids: CASSLIDEQYF. The CDR3 DNA reads as TGTGCCAGCAGCTTAATCGACGAGCAGTACTTC. The rearrangement uses TRBV7-9 and TRBJ2-7; D unclear. Germline-derived CDR1 and CDR2 are SEHNR and FQNEAQ (reference sequence). Trimming stripped 2 bases from V and 5 bases from J, with 4 bases between. This CDR3 contains 11 residues.

The chain has TRBV14 and TRBJ2-1; the match to TRBD1 covers 9 bases. The V gene end was trimmed by 1 base and the J gene end by 3 bases; junction bases not matched to a gene: 7. Looked up from germline, CDR1 is SGHDN and CDR2 is FVKESK. The CDR3 totals 17 residues. CDR3 DNA sequence: TGTGCCAGCAGCCAAGTCGGGGGACAGGGTAACTACAATGAGCAGTTCTTC. It translates to CASSQVGGQGNYNEQFF.

The rearrangement joins TRBV11-2 to TRBJ1-1; TRBD1 matches at 7 bases. V gave up 0 bases and J gave up 5 bases; unmatched junction bases: 15. Germline assignment: CDR1 SGHAT and CDR2 FQNNGV. The CDR3 spans 18 residues. CDR3 DNA sequence: TGTGCCAGCAGCTTAGAAGCTTGGGGACAGAAACAGGGGACTGAAGCTTTCTTT. Translated, it gives CASSLEAWGQKQGTEAFF.

The chain carries TRBV20-1 and TRBJ2-7, with D unclear. Germline loops: CDR1 DFQATT, CDR2 SNEGSKA (reference sequence). The CDR3 has 11 amino acids. Trimming left V 6 bases short and J 2 bases short, with 8 bases between. CDR3 coding DNA: TGCAGTGCCGACTCCGCCTACGAGCAGTACTTC. This gives the protein CSADSAYEQYF.

The chain recombines TRBV11-2 with TRBJ1-2; 9 positions agree with TRBD1. V was clipped by 5 bases and J by 7 bases; unmatched bases: 8. The CDR3 loop spans 14 amino acids. In germline, CDR1 is SGHAT, CDR2 FQNNGV. CDR3 nucleotide sequence: TGTGCCAGCAGCGTCGGACAGGGGACGGGTGGCTACACCTTC. As protein: CASSVGQGTGGYTF.

Concerning this clone: An end of the junction does not agree with germline; a read error may underlie this. This chain links TRBV4-3 with TRBJ1-4; 10 positions agree with TRBD1. Germline V CDR1 and CDR2: LGHNA, YSLEER. There are 14 residues in the CDR3. CDR3 coding DNA: TGCGCCAGCAGCCAAGGGGGGACAGGGGAAAAACTGCTTTTT. Protein sequence: CASSQGGTGEKLLF.

The V and J genes are TRBV30 and TRBJ2-2; possible D gene TRBD1, 5 bases. Germline CDR1 is GTSNPN and CDR2 is SVGIG (reference sequence). This CDR3 comprises 14 residues. Trimming removed 2 bases from V and 1 base from J, with 8 bases in between. The CDR3 DNA is TGTGCCTGGAGTTACGGACAGAACACCGGGGAGCTGTTTTTT. This translates into CAWSYGQNTGELFF.

This clone was found once. This chain connects TRBV7-2 to TRBJ2-1; 12 nucleotides align to TRBD2. CDR3 length equals 15 residues. Losses at the gene ends were 5 bases for V and 4 bases for J; bases not matched to a gene: 3. Germline CDR1 and CDR2: SGHTA and FQGNSA. As DNA, the CDR3 is TGTGCCAGCAGCACCCTAGCGGGAGGGTACAATGAGCAGTTCTTC. It specifies CASSTLAGGYNEQFF.

The chain couples TRBV2 to TRBJ1-2, with D unresolved. There are 10 residues in the CDR3. CDR1 SNHLY and CDR2 FYNNEI come from the germline V gene. V dropped 10 bases and J dropped 8 bases, with 11 bases sitting between them. CDR3 coding DNA: TGTGCCATTTACGACGGGGGCTACACCTTC. Protein product: CAIYDGGYTF. The variable domain in full, with the rest retrieved from reference TRBV2 and TRBJ1-2, is EPEVTQTPSHQVTQMGQEVILRCVPISNHLYFYWYRQILGQKVEFLVSFYNNEISEKSEIFDDQFSVERPDGSNFTLKIRSTKLEDSAMYFCAIYDGGYTFGSGTRLTVV.

The rearrangement uses TRBV9 and TRBJ1-1, with D possibly TRBD1 on 6 matching bases. The CDR3 length is 14 residues. CDR1 SGDLS and CDR2 YYNGEE come from the germline V gene. V lost 4 bases and J 7 bases, leaving 17 bases between the germline ends. CDR3 bases: TGTGCCAGCAGCCCGACGGGACACAGATTTGAAGCTTTCTTT. Its translation is CASSPTGHRFEAFF.

The rearrangement uses TRBV7-9 and TRBJ2-7; the match to TRBD1 covers 8 bases. The junction had 11 bases not matched to a gene; V was cut back by 11 bases and J by 2 bases. This CDR3 contains 14 residues. Germline values: CDR1 SEHNR, CDR2 FQNEAQ (reference sequence). The CDR3 loop reads CAGGGQGSTYEQYF. CDR3 bases: TGTGCCGGCGGCGGACAGGGATCTACCTACGAGCAGTACTTC. The variable domain in full, with the rest retrieved from reference TRBV7-9 and TRBJ2-7, is DTGVSQNPRHKITKRGQNVTFRCDPISEHNRLYWYRQTLGQGPEFLTYFQNEAQLEKSRLLSDRFSAERPKGSFSTLEIQRTEQGDSAMYLCAGGGQGSTYEQYFGPGTRLTVT.

The chain has TRBV28 and TRBJ2-1; 11 bases map to TRBD2. Germline loops: CDR1 MDHEN, CDR2 SYDVKM. J was trimmed by 6 bases and V by 6 bases; bases with no gene match: 7. The CDR3 sequence is 15 residues long. The CDR3 loop reads CASRDLAGGLNEQFF. The CDR3 bases are TGTGCCAGCAGGGATCTAGCGGGGGGCCTCAATGAGCAGTTCTTC.

The J gene is TRBJ2-1, the V gene TRBV5-1, with TRBD1 matching over 7 bases. There are 15 residues in the CDR3. Per germline, CDR1 SGHRS and CDR2 YFSETQ. With V trimmed by 3 bases and J by 6 bases, 9 bases remained unmatched. This CDR3 is CASSSYRGPGNEQFF. The CDR3 DNA reads as TGCGCCAGCAGCTCTTACAGGGGTCCCGGCAATGAGCAGTTCTTC.

The DNA of the CDR3 is TGTGCCAGCAGTGATAGCGGGAGGGTCATCCACGAGCAGTACTTC. It yields the protein CASSDSGRVIHEQYF. This sequence joins TRBV6-1 and TRBJ2-7; TRBD2 aligns across 11 bases. Germline CDR1 reads MNHNS; CDR2 reads SASEGT. The length of the CDR3 is 15 residues. The junction had 6 bases not matched to a gene; V was cut back by 3 bases and J by 5 bases.

This sequence joins TRBV7-2 and TRBJ2-2; tentatively, D is TRBD1 (6 bases). The germline gives CDR1 SGHTA, CDR2 FQGNSA. CDR3 length: 13 amino acids. Trimming took off 2 bases at V and 6 bases at J, with 7 bases between the two ends. Here the CDR3 DNA reads TGTGCCAGCAGCTTACACAGGGCCGGGGAGCTGTTTTTT. This gives the protein CASSLHRAGELFF.

The chain links TRBV28 to TRBJ2-7; tentatively, D is TRBD1 (5 bases). This CDR3 has 12 amino acids. The V and J ends lost 6 bases and 4 bases respectively, with 10 bases between them. Germline assignment: CDR1 MDHEN and CDR2 SYDVKM. The CDR3 protein is CASSSPGYEQYF. DNA of the CDR3: TGTGCCAGCAGCTCGCCAGGGTACGAGCAGTACTTC.

V usage is TRBV5-6 and J usage is TRBJ2-1, with 7 positions matching TRBD1. Looked up from germline, CDR1 is SGHDT and CDR2 is YYEEEE. The length of the CDR3 is 14 residues. Germline trimming cut 4 bases from V and 4 bases from J; bases unmatched to any gene: 5. The CDR3, as DNA: TGTGCCAGCAGCGCCGGGACAGCGTACAATGAGCAGTTCTTC. It specifies CASSAGTAYNEQFF.

This clone was picked up one time. The rearrangement links TRBV12-2 to TRBJ1-4; the D segment call TRBD1 is taken from the table without a DNA check. TRBV12-2 counts as a pseudogene. CDR3 length equals 17 residues. As DNA, the CDR3 is TGTGCAAGTCGCTTAGAACCGGACAGATCAACTAATGAAAAACTGCTTTTT. It yields the protein CASRLEPDRSTNEKLLF.